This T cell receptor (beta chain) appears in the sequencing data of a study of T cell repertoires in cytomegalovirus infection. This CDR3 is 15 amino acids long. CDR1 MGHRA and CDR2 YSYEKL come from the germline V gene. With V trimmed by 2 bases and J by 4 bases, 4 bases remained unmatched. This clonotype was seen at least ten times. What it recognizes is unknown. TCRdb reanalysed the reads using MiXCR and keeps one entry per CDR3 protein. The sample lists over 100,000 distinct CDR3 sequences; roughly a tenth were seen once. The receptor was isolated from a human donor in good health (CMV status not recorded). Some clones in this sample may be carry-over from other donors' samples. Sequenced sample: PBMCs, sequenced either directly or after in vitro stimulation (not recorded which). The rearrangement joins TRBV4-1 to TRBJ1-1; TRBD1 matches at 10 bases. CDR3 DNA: TGCGCCAGCAGCCAACCCCGGACAGGGGGCACTGAAGCTTTCTTT. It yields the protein CASSQPRTGGTEAFF.